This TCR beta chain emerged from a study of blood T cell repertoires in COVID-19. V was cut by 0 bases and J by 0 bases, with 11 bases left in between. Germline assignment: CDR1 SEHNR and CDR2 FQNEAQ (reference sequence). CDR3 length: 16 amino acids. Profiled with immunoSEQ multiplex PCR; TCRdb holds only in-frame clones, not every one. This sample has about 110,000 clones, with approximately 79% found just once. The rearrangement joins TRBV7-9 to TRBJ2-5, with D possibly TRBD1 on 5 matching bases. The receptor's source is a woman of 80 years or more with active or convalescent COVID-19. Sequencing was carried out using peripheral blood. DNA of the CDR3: TGTGCCAGCAGCTTAGCCCCTACAGGATACCAAGAGACCCAGTACTTC. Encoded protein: CASSLAPTGYQETQYF.